One sample yielded the 23 T cell receptor beta chains listed below, sequenced in a study of OX40 agonist ivuxolimab in advanced cancers. Sequencing used immunoSEQ multiplex PCR; TCRdb keeps in-frame clones, though not all of them. The sample shows about 82,000 clones, around four fifths of them seen only once. The input for sequencing was CD4+ or CD8+ T cells sorted from blood, taken in a trial of the OX40 agonist ivuxolimab. Source of these receptors: an adult with an advanced solid tumor such as melanoma, head and neck, liver or kidney cancer.

This clone was recorded a few times. The chain carries TRBV5-6 and TRBJ2-3, with a weak D call TRBD1 (5 bases). The CDR3 loop spans 15 amino acids. The germline V gene encodes CDR1 SGHDT and CDR2 YYEEEE. V was pared by 0 bases and J by 2 bases, with 10 bases between. Written as DNA, the CDR3 is TGTGCCAGCAGCTTGGACAGGTCAAACACAGATACGCAGTATTTT. Amino acid sequence: CASSLDRSNTDTQYF. Full variable domain (remainder filled in from reference TRBV5-6 and TRBJ2-3): DAGVTQSPTHLIKTRGQQVTLRCSPKSGHDTVSWYQQALGQGPQFIFQYYEEEERQRGNFPDRFSGHQFPNYSSELNVNALLLGDSALYLCASSLDRSNTDTQYFGPGTRLTVL.

The gene calls are TRBV7-2 and TRBJ2-3; D perhaps matches TRBD2 (5 bases). The ends were cut back, 1 base at V and 2 bases at J, with 13 bases in the middle. This CDR3 region has 16 residues. CDR1 is SGHTA and CDR2 is FQGNSA in the germline V gene. Here the CDR3 DNA reads TGTGCCAGCAGCTTAGTGAGCGGCTCAATCACAGATACGCAGTATTTT. This codes for CASSLVSGSITDTQYF. The variable domain in full, completed from reference TRBV7-2 and TRBJ2-3, reads GAGVSQSPSNKVTEKGKDVELRCDPISGHTALYWYRQSLGQGLEFLIYFQGNSAPDKSGLPSDRFSAERTGGSVSTLTIQRTQQEDSAVYLCASSLVSGSITDTQYFGPGTRLTVL.

Only one count was recorded for this clone. V is TRBV6-4 and J is TRBJ1-1; TRBD1 might be the D (6 bases). This CDR3 region has 13 residues. Germline loops: CDR1 MRHNA, CDR2 SNTAGT. V was pared by 0 bases and J by 11 bases, with 13 bases between. CDR3 in DNA: TGTGCCAGCAGTGACTCAGGGACACGTACTGCTTTCTTT. Its translation: CASSDSGTRTAFF.

V and J are TRBV7-2 and TRBJ2-4; tentatively, D is TRBD2 (6 bases). Deletions cut 5 bases from V and 9 bases from J, with 20 bases between. CDR3 size: 15 residues. CDR1 is SGHTA and CDR2 is FQGNSA in the germline V gene. CDR3 DNA sequence: TGTGCCAGCAGCCCGCGGGGTTCGGCGGACGGCATTCAGTACTTC. Its translation is CASSPRGSADGIQYF.

This clone has a handful of counts. The CDR3 spells CASSSGQRSDTQYF. In DNA, the CDR3 is TGCGCCAGCAGCTCGGGACAGAGATCAGATACGCAGTATTTT. The J gene is TRBJ2-3, the V gene TRBV4-3; 7 bases agree with TRBD1. Losses at the gene ends were 5 bases for V and 4 bases for J; bases not matched to a gene: 6. The CDR3 extends over 14 amino acids. Germline loops: CDR1 LGHNA, CDR2 YSLEER.

This rearrangement joins TRBV11-1 to TRBJ2-3, with 10 bases aligning to TRBD1. The CDR3 runs 17 residues. Germline CDR1 reads SGHAT; CDR2 reads FQDESV (reference sequence). V lost 4 bases and J lost 0; bases outside the gene matches: 7. The CDR3 loop reads CASSSTMGQGSTDTQYF. Here the CDR3 DNA reads TGTGCCAGCAGCTCGACCATGGGACAGGGGAGCACAGATACGCAGTATTTT.

This rearrangement joins TRBV12-5 to TRBJ2-6; 7 nucleotides match TRBD2. CDR1 and CDR2 from the germline V gene are LGHNT and FRNRAP. Trimming at V came to 3 bases and at J to 1 base, leaving 3 bases not matched to a gene. CDR3 length: 16 amino acids. This CDR3 is CASGLLRGSGANVLTF. The CDR3 DNA reads TGTGCTAGTGGTTTATTGCGGGGGTCTGGGGCCAACGTCCTGACTTTC. Full variable domain (outside the CDR3, taken from reference TRBV12-5 and TRBJ2-6): DARVTQTPRHKVTEMGQEVTMRCQPILGHNTVFWYRQTMMQGLELLAYFRNRAPLDDSGMPKDRFSAEMPDATLATLKIQPSEPRDSAVYFCASGLLRGSGANVLTFGAGSRLTVL.

This clone came up once. The rearrangement uses TRBV7-2 and TRBJ1-6; D may be TRBD1 (5 bases). The V gene's germline CDR1 is SGHTA and CDR2 FQGNSA. The CDR3 covers 15 residues. Trimming cost V 4 bases and J 13 bases, with 20 bases left between them. As DNA, the CDR3 is TGTGCCAGCAGCTCTCGGTGGGACCATTCGATCCCCCTCCACTTT. This codes for CASSSRWDHSIPLHF.

The chain uses TRBV19 and TRBJ2-7; D is perhaps TRBD2 (7 bases). The V and J ends lost 3 bases and 7 bases respectively, with 19 bases between them. This CDR3 contains 15 residues. The germline gives CDR1 LNHDA, CDR2 SQIVND (reference sequence). The CDR3 spells CASSITGGASGEQYF. In DNA, the CDR3 is TGTGCCAGTAGTATTACGGGGGGCGCCTCTGGAGAGCAGTACTTC.

This clone was detected only once. Here the CDR3 reads CASGLGTVSNQPQHF. For the CDR3, the DNA is TGTGCTAGTGGCTTAGGGACAGTTAGCAATCAGCCCCAGCATTTT. The rearrangement links TRBV12-5 to TRBJ1-5; 7 nucleotides agree with TRBD1. The CDR3 runs 15 residues. Looked up from germline, CDR1 is LGHNT and CDR2 is FRNRAP. V shed 6 bases, J shed 0 bases, and the junction held 5 bases outside the gene matches.

This chain joins TRBV7-2 and TRBJ2-3; no clear D gene. Germline V gives CDR1 SGHTA, CDR2 FQGNSA. V was cut by 8 bases and J by 0 bases, with 18 bases left in between. The CDR3 length is 16 residues. The CDR3 region is CASVSRTAPSTDTQYF. DNA of the CDR3: TGTGCCAGCGTCTCACGAACAGCGCCTAGCACAGATACGCAGTATTTT.

CDR3 coding DNA: TGTGCCTGGAGTGTTGGCGGGGGCCTGTTTTTT. Its protein product is CAWSVGGGLFF. The chain recombines TRBV30 with TRBJ1-4, with a possible D match to TRBD1 (6 bases). This CDR3 is 11 amino acids long. V was clipped by 0 bases and J by 14 bases, with 10 bases between them. Germline CDR1 reads GTSNPN; CDR2 reads SVGIG (reference sequence).

This clone appeared a single time. V usage is TRBV6-4 and J usage is TRBJ1-2; D uncertain. From germline, CDR1 is MRHNA and CDR2 SNTAGT. The V and J ends lost 2 bases and 4 bases respectively, with 2 bases between them. The CDR3 is made up of 11 amino acids. For the CDR3, the DNA is TGTGCCAGCAGTGACACCTATGGCTACACCTTC. It translates to CASSDTYGYTF.

The rearrangement joins TRBV9 to TRBJ2-1, with 8 bases fitting TRBD2. Germline values: CDR1 SGDLS, CDR2 YYNGEE. The CDR3 totals 16 residues. V was clipped by 2 bases and J by 5 bases; unmatched bases: 9. The CDR3 spells CASSVLSSGGHNEQFF. The CDR3 DNA reads as TGTGCCAGCAGCGTGCTCTCTTCGGGAGGGCACAATGAGCAGTTCTTC.

The V call is TRBV4-3, the J call TRBJ2-5; maybe TRBD1 (6 bases). Germline V gene sequence: CDR1 LGHNA, CDR2 YSLEER. CDR3 length: 15 residues. Deletions cut 5 bases from V and 2 bases from J, with 15 bases between. The DNA of the CDR3 is TGCGCCAGCAGCACAGGGACCGTTTATCAAGAGACCCAGTACTTC. Translating gives CASSTGTVYQETQYF.

The rearrangement uses TRBV5-6 and TRBJ2-1, with 15 bases lining up with TRBD2. The length of the CDR3 is 15 residues. The V gene's germline CDR1 is SGHDT and CDR2 YYEEEE. Germline trimming cut 3 bases from V and 13 bases from J; bases unmatched to any gene: 8. Here the CDR3 DNA reads TGTGCCAGCAGCTGGGGACTAGCGGGGGGCCTTCCCCAGTTCTTC. Protein: CASSWGLAGGLPQFF.

This clone showed up just a few times. This rearrangement joins TRBV5-1 to TRBJ1-2; D call uncertain. Germline CDR1 SGHRS, CDR2 YFSETQ. This CDR3 has 13 amino acids. The germline V and J ends were trimmed by 5 bases and 5 bases, with 13 bases remaining between them. The CDR3 is CASRPDREYGYTF. The DNA of the CDR3 is TGCGCCAGCAGGCCCGATAGGGAGTATGGCTACACCTTC.

This rearrangement joins TRBV27 to TRBJ2-2; 7 positions match TRBD1. The CDR3 sequence is 16 residues long. Germline CDR1 and CDR2: MNHEY and SMNVEV (reference sequence). Unmatched junction bases numbered 11, after V lost 7 bases and J lost 3 bases. The CDR3 sequence is CASTQNNRGYTGELFF. The CDR3 DNA is TGTGCCAGCACCCAGAACAACAGGGGCTACACCGGGGAGCTGTTTTTT.

This clone appeared a few times. The V call is TRBV7-2, the J call TRBJ1-6; D remains unclear. The CDR3 is 14 amino acids. Trimming shortened V by 5 bases and J by 8 bases, and 13 bases separated the two germline ends. Germline CDR1 is SGHTA and CDR2 is FQGNSA. CDR3 residues: CASSPRYADSPLHF. The CDR3 region has the DNA TGTGCCAGCAGCCCGAGATATGCGGATTCACCCCTCCACTTT.

The chain recombines TRBV30 with TRBJ1-2; no firm D call. The germline V and J ends were trimmed by 4 bases and 0 bases, with 9 bases remaining between them. This CDR3 is built from 13 residues. Looked up from germline, CDR1 is GTSNPN and CDR2 is SVGIG (reference sequence). In DNA form, the CDR3 reads TGTGCCTGGACTGAGGAAGCTAACTATGGCTACACCTTC. It translates to CAWTEEANYGYTF.

The chain recombines TRBV7-9 with TRBJ1-1; a possible D gene is TRBD1 (6 bases). The germline V and J ends were trimmed by 1 base and 8 bases, with 17 bases remaining between them. CDR3 length: 15 amino acids. Germline V gives CDR1 SEHNR, CDR2 FQNEAQ (reference sequence). For the CDR3, the DNA is TGTGCCAGCAGCTTAGTAGGGGGGGTAAGAACCGAAGCTTTCTTT. As protein: CASSLVGGVRTEAFF.

This rearrangement joins TRBV7-2 to TRBJ2-1; 10 bases are shared with TRBD1. With V trimmed by 5 bases and J by 3 bases, 4 bases remained unmatched. This CDR3 contains 15 residues. Germline CDR1 reads SGHTA; CDR2 reads FQGNSA. CDR3 protein: CASSLGTGVYNEQFF. The CDR3 DNA sequence: TGTGCCAGCAGCCTTGGGACAGGGGTCTACAATGAGCAGTTCTTC.

The V gene is TRBV7-9, the J gene TRBJ2-7; D perhaps matches TRBD1 (6 bases). Between the trimmed V and J ends, which lost 3 bases and 0 bases, there was a span of 6 bases. Germline V lookup: CDR1 SEHNR, CDR2 FQNEAQ (reference sequence). The CDR3 loop spans 13 amino acids. CDR3 DNA: TGTGCCAGCAGCTTGGACAGCTCCTACGAGCAGTACTTC. Its translation is CASSLDSSYEQYF.